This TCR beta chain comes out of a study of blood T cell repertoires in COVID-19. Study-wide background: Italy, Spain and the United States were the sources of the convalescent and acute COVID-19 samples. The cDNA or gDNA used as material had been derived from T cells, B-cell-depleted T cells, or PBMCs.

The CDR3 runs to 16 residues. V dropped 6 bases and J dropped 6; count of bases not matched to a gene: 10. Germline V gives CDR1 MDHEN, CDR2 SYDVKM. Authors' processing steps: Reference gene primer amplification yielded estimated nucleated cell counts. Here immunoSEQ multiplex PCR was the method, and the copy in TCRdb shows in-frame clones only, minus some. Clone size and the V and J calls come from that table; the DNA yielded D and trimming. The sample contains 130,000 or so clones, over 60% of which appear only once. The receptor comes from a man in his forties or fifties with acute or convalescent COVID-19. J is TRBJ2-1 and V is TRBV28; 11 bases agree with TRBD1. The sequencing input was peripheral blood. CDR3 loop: CASRIAGTGGLNEQFF. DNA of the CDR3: TGTGCCAGCAGGATCGCCGGGACAGGGGGGCTCAATGAGCAGTTCTTC. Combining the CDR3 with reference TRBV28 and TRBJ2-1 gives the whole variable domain DVKVTQSSRYLVKRTGEKVFLECVQDMDHENMFWYRQDPGLGLRLIYFSYDVKMKEKGDIPEGYSVSREKKERFSLILESASTNQTSMYLCASRIAGTGGLNEQFFGPGTRLTVL.